The 10 T cell receptor beta chains below all came from one sample that was sequenced in a study of human T cells and chemical hapten exposure. Time point meaning: pre-sensitization, week 0. Regarding treatment: therapeutic diphenylcyclopropenone sensitization with weekly scalp DPC. TCRdb analysed the RACE reads with MiXCR anew, one entry per CDR3 protein. Among about 260,000 distinct CDR3 sequences listed, 7% to 10% were seen once. The input for sequencing was whole blood, taken in connection with sensitization to the hapten diphenylcyclopropenone (DPC). All receptors derive from a woman aged 40 to 50 with alopecia areata. Some clones in this sample may be carry-over from other donors' samples.

This clonotype was found a few times. The V gene is TRBV6-1, the J gene TRBJ2-1; 11 bases are a match to TRBD1. Per the germline V gene, CDR1 is MNHNS and CDR2 is SASEGT. The CDR3 sequence is 16 residues long. J gave up 7 bases and V 10 bases, and 15 bases lay outside the gene matches. CDR3 bases: TGTGCCACCTGGTCCGGACAGGGGGCGCATGCGAATGAGCAGTTCTTC. Protein product: CATWSGQGAHANEQFF.

V is TRBV10-3 and J is TRBJ2-7, with TRBD1 matching over 7 bases. CDR3 size: 14 residues. Germline V gives CDR1 ENHRY, CDR2 SYGVKD. The V gene end was trimmed by 6 bases and the J gene end by 3 bases; junction bases not matched to a gene: 8. CDR3 nucleotide sequence: TGTGCCATCAGCAGAACCGGGACAGACTACGAGCAGTACTTC. Protein product: CAISRTGTDYEQYF.

This clonotype was counted between two and nine times. The chain employs TRBV28 and TRBJ2-3, with TRBD1 matching over 7 bases. Germline trimming cut 6 bases from V and 4 bases from J; bases unmatched to any gene: 10. The V gene's germline CDR1 is MDHEN and CDR2 SYDVKM. CDR3 length: 15 amino acids. CDR3 in DNA: TGTGCCAGCAGCGCTTTTAGACAGGGCCCAGATACGCAGTATTTT. Encoded protein: CASSAFRQGPDTQYF.

This clonotype was counted at least ten times. The chain combines TRBV20-1 with TRBJ1-4; the D is unclear. The V gene's germline CDR1 is DFQATT and CDR2 SNEGSKA (reference sequence). The CDR3 totals 15 residues. The V gene lost 5 bases and the J gene lost 0 bases, with 13 bases spanning the gap. CDR3 coding DNA: TGCAGTGCTTTACAGATGGGCGCAACTAATGAAAAACTGTTTTTT. Its protein is CSALQMGATNEKLFF.

The CDR3 DNA reads as TGCAGCGCCCTAGGTGCGGGCAGTCAAGAGACCCAGTACTTC. Encoded protein: CSALGAGSQETQYF. The V gene is TRBV29-1, the J gene TRBJ2-5; possibly TRBD2 for D (5 bases). The CDR3 extends over 14 amino acids. V lost 7 bases and J lost 2, with 17 bases in between. CDR1 is SQVTM, CDR2 ANQGSEA, per germline.

This clonotype was counted ten times or more. V is TRBV9 and J is TRBJ2-3; D gene unclear. The CDR3 is 17 residues long. V lost 5 bases to trimming and J lost 7 bases, with 26 bases between them. Germline V gene data show CDR1 as SGDLS and CDR2 as YYNGEE. CDR3 in amino acids: CASSSSTEMTDPNTQYF. The CDR3 DNA is TGTGCCAGCAGTTCTTCAACGGAGATGACTGATCCGAATACGCAGTATTTT.

This clonotype was detected a few times. For the CDR3, the DNA is TGTGCCAGCAGTTTCAGGGGTCCCACCTACAATGAGCAGTTCTTC. This sequence encodes CASSFRGPTYNEQFF. V is TRBV7-2 and J is TRBJ2-1; the D gene is possibly TRBD1 (6 bases). Germline V gene lookup returns CDR1 SGHTA and CDR2 FQGNSA. Trimming left V 6 bases short and J 2 bases short, with 14 bases between. The CDR3 is 15 amino acids.

The table lists this clonotype with a few counts. V and J are TRBV7-8 and TRBJ2-2; perhaps TRBD1 as D (6 bases). This CDR3 contains 13 residues. Between the trimmed V and J ends, which lost 7 bases and 2 bases, there was a span of 8 bases. Per germline, CDR1 SGHVS and CDR2 FQNEAQ. The CDR3: CASTQGNTGELFF. The CDR3 nucleotides are TGTGCCAGCACACAGGGCAACACCGGGGAGCTGTTTTTT.

There are a few counts of this clonotype. The chain links TRBV4-1 to TRBJ2-2; 7 nucleotides match TRBD1. The CDR3 runs to 20 residues. Losses at the gene ends were 0 bases for V and 2 bases for J; bases not matched to a gene: 15. Germline CDR1 and CDR2: MGHRA and YSYEKL. In DNA form, the CDR3 reads TGCGCCAGCAGCCAAGAGCGCCGTTCCTCGGGACAGATAAACACCGGGGAGCTGTTTTTT. Translated: CASSQERRSSGQINTGELFF.

This clonotype was observed a few times. The genes are TRBV28 and TRBJ2-5, with 7 bases fitting TRBD1. The trim removed 4 bases at V and 4 bases at J, leaving 3 bases unmatched. Germline CDR1 is MDHEN and CDR2 is SYDVKM. CDR3 size: 13 residues. CDR3: CASSSGGAETQYF. Written as DNA, the CDR3 is TGTGCCAGCAGTTCAGGGGGAGCAGAGACCCAGTACTTC.